Sequencing of this T cell receptor beta chain was carried out in a study of T cell repertoires and leukemia-associated antigens. Study in general: Around 16 million effective reads came from all samples combined. Study results and limitations: No direct test of specificity or function was done for expanded clones. The four groups had similar numbers of Vbeta, Jbeta genes and CDR3s.

The CDR3 totals 15 residues. V was pared by 10 bases and J by 0 bases, with 19 bases between. Germline-derived CDR1 and CDR2 are MNHEY and SMNVEV (reference sequence). CD3+ T cells were rested overnight without fetal bovine serum. TCRdb reprocessed the 5' RACE reads with MiXCR, giving one entry per CDR3 protein. The repertoire holds 9,000 to 15,000 distinct CDR3 sequences, with over 40% as singletons. In regard to this clonotype: What it recognizes is unknown.

The V and J genes are TRBV27 and TRBJ2-7; no clear D gene. The sequencing input was CD3+ T cells sorted from blood and cultured. The source is a female donor in good health. CDR3: CATRDAQFSSYEQYF. The CDR3 DNA is TGTGCCACCCGCGACGCCCAGTTTAGCTCCTACGAGCAGTACTTC.